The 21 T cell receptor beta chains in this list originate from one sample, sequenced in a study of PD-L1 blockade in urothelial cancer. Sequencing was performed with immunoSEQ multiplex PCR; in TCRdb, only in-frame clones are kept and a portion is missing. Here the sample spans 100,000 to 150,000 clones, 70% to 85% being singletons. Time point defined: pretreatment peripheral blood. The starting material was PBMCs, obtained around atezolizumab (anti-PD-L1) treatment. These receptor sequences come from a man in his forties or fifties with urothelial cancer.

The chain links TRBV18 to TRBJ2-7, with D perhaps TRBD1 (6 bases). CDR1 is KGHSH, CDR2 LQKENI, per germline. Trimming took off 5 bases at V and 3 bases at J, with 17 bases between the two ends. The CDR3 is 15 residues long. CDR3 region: CASSTGGQSNYEQYF. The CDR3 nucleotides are TGTGCCAGCTCAACGGGTGGACAGTCCAACTACGAGCAGTACTTC.

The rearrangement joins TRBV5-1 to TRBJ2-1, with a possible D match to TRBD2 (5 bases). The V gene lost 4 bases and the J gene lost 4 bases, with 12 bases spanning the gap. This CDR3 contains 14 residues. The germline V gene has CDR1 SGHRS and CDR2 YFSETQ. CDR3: CASSTGLIYNEQFF. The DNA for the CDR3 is TGCGCCAGCAGCACTGGACTTATTTACAATGAGCAGTTCTTC.

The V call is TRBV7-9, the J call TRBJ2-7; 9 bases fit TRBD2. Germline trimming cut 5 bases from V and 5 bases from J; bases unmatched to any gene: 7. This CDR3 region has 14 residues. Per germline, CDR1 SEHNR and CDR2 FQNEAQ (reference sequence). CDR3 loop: CASSISGSIDEQYF. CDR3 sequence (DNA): TGTGCCAGCAGCATTAGCGGGAGTATCGACGAGCAGTACTTC.

CDR3 sequence: CATSGGGAAGVSYEQYF. As DNA, the CDR3 is TGTGCCACCAGCGGCGGAGGGGCAGCGGGAGTCTCCTACGAGCAGTACTTC. The rearrangement links TRBV15 to TRBJ2-7; 8 bases fit TRBD2. The CDR3 covers 17 residues. J was trimmed by 0 bases and V by 5 bases; bases with no gene match: 12. The V gene's germline CDR1 is LNHNV and CDR2 YYDKDF (reference sequence).

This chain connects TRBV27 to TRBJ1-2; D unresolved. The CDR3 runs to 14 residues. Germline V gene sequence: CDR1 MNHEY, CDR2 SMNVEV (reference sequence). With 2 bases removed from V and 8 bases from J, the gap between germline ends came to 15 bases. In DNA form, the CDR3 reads TGTGCCAGCAGTTTAGCCCTGGCTGCGGAGGGCTACACCTTC. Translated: CASSLALAAEGYTF.

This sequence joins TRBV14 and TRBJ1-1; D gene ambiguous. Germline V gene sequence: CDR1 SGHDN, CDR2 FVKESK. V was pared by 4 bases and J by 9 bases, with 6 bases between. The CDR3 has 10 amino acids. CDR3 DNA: TGTGCCAGCAGCCTTCTTCAAGCTTTCTTT. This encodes CASSLLQAFF.

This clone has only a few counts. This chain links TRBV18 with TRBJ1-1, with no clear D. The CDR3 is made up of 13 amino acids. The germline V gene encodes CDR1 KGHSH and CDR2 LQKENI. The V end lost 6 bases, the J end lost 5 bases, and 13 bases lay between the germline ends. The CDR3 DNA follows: TGTGCCAGCTCGCTGTCAGCGGGGACTGAAGCTTTCTTT. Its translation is CASSLSAGTEAFF.

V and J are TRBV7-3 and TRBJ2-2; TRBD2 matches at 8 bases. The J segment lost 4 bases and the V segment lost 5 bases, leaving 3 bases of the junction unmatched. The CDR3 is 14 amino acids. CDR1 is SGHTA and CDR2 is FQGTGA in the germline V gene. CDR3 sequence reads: CASSPTSATGELFF. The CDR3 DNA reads TGTGCCAGCAGCCCGACTAGCGCCACCGGGGAGCTGTTTTTT.

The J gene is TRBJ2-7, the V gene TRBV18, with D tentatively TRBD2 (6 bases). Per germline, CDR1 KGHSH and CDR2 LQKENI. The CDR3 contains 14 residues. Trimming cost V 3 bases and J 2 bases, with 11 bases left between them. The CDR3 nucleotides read TGTGCCAGCTCACCGGGGACTCAAGCCTACGAGCAGTACTTC. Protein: CASSPGTQAYEQYF. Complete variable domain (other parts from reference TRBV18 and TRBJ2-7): NAGVMQNPRHLVRRRGQEARLRCSPMKGHSHVYWYRQLPEEGLKFMVYLQKENIIDESGMPKERFSAEFPKEGPSILRIQQVVRGDSAAYFCASSPGTQAYEQYFGPGTRLTVT.

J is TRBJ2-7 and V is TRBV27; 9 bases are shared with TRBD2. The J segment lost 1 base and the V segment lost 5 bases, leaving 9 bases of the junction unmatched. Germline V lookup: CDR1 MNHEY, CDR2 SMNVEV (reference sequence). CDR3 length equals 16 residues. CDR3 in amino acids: CASSGQQGLASYEQYF. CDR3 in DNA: TGTGCCAGCAGTGGCCAACAGGGACTAGCTTCCTACGAGCAGTACTTC.

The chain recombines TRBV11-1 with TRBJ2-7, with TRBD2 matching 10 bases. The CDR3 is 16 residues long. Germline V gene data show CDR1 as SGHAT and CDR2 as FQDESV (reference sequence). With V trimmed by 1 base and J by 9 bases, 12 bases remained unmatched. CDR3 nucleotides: TGTGCCAGCAGCTTAGTACCCGGACTAGCGGAATCCCGGCAGTACTTC. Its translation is CASSLVPGLAESRQYF.

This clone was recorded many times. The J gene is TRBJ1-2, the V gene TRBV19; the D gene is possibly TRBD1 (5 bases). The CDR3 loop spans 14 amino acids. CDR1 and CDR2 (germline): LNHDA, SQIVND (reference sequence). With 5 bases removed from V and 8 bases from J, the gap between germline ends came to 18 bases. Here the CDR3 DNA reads TGTGCCAGTAGTGCCCCCGCTAGGGGTGGGGGCTACACCTTC. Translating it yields CASSAPARGGGYTF.

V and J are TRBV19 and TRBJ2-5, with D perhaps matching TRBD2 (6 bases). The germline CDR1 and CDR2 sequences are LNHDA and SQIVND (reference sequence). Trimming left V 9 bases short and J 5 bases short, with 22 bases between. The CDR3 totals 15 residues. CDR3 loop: CASGNGGQTRETQYF. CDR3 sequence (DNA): TGTGCCAGCGGTAACGGGGGTCAAACGCGGGAGACCCAGTACTTC.

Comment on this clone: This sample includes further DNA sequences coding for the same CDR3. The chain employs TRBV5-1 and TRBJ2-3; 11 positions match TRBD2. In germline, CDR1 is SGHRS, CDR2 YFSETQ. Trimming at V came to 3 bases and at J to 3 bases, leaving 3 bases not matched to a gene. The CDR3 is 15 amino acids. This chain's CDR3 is CASSSLAGGTDTQYF. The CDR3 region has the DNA TGCGCCAGCAGCTCCTTAGCGGGAGGGACAGATACGCAGTATTTT.

CDR3 amino acids: CASSSEEANFAYEQYF. CDR3 nucleotide sequence: TGTGCCAGCAGTTCCGAGGAGGCAAACTTCGCCTACGAGCAGTACTTC. This chain joins TRBV6-5 and TRBJ2-7; weak D call: TRBD2 (5 bases). The CDR3 is 16 residues long. V was trimmed by 4 bases and J by 2 bases, leaving 18 bases between them. Germline V gene sequence: CDR1 MNHEY, CDR2 SVGAGI.

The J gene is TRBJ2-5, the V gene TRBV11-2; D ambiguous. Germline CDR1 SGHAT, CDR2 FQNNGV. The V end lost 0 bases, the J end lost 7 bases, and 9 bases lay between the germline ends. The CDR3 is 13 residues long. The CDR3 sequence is CASSLERSGTQYF. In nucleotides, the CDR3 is TGTGCCAGCAGCTTAGAACGGTCGGGGACCCAGTACTTC.

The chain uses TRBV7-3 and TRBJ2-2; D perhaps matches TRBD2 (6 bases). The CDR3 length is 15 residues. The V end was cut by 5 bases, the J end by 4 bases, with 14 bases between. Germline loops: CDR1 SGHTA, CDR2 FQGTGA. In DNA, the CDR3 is TGTGCCAGCAGCCACCCGGGACTCTTCACCGGGGAGCTGTTTTTT. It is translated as CASSHPGLFTGELFF.

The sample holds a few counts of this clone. In nucleotides, the CDR3 is TGTGCCAGCAGCGAGACTAGCGGGAGGAATTACAAAAACATTCAGTACTTC. This gives the protein CASSETSGRNYKNIQYF. The chain recombines TRBV7-8 with TRBJ2-4; 13 bases align to TRBD2. J gave up 3 bases and V 5 bases, and 7 bases lay outside the gene matches. The CDR3 spans 17 residues. In germline, CDR1 is SGHVS, CDR2 FQNEAQ.

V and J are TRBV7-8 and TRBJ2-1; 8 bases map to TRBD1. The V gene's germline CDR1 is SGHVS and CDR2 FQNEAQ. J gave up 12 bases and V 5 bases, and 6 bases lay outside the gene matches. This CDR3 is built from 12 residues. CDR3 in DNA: TGTGCCAGCAGCATCGACAGGGGAGGGCAGTTCTTC. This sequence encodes CASSIDRGGQFF.

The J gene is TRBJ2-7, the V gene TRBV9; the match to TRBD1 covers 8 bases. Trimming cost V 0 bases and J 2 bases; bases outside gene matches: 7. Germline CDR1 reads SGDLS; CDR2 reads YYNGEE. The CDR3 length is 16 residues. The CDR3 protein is CASSVGIQGVTYEQYF. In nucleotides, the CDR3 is TGTGCCAGCAGCGTAGGGATACAGGGGGTAACCTACGAGCAGTACTTC.

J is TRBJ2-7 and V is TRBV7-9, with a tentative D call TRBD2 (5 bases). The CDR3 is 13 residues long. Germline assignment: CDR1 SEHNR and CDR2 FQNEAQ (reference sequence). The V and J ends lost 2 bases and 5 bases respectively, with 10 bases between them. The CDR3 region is CASSLRGSDEQYF. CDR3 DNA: TGTGCCAGCAGCTTAAGAGGGTCCGACGAGCAGTACTTC.